This passage covers 20 T cell receptor beta chains from one sample sequenced in a study of T cell repertoires in cytomegalovirus infection. MiXCR, run by TCRdb on the reads, gives a single entry per CDR3 protein. The repertoire consists of around 490,000 distinct CDR3 sequences, with about 26% occurring once and the leading ten covering about 13%. The sequencing input was PBMCs. All receptors derive from a human donor in good health (CMV status not recorded). Some clones in this sample may be carry-over from other donors' samples.

This clonotype was counted between two and nine times. The chain joins TRBV28 to TRBJ2-7, with a tentative D call TRBD1 (7 bases). V gave up 8 bases and J gave up 7 bases, with 21 bases separating them. This CDR3 spans 14 amino acids. CDR1 is MDHEN and CDR2 is SYDVKM in the germline V gene. The CDR3 sequence: CASDSGGRPGEQYV. CDR3 nucleotide sequence: TGTGCCAGCGACTCAGGGGGGCGGCCGGGTGAGCAGTACGTC.

This clonotype occurred a few times. This sequence joins TRBV5-4 and TRBJ2-2; D possibly corresponds to TRBD2 (6 bases). Germline V gene data show CDR1 as SGHNT and CDR2 as YYREEE (reference sequence). The CDR3 has 15 residues. The V end lost 2 bases, the J end lost 4 bases, and 12 bases lay between the germline ends. Here the CDR3 reads CASSFAGRGTGELFF. The CDR3 DNA reads TGTGCCAGCAGCTTCGCCGGGAGAGGCACCGGGGAGCTGTTTTTT.

The chain joins TRBV4-1 to TRBJ1-1, with TRBD1 matching 10 bases. Germline trimming cut 4 bases from V and 7 bases from J; bases unmatched to any gene: 6. CDR1 MGHRA and CDR2 YSYEKL come from the germline V gene. This CDR3 comprises 14 residues. DNA for the CDR3: TGCGCCAGCAGCCTCCGGGACAGGGGAGTTGAAGCTTTCTTT. As protein: CASSLRDRGVEAFF.

This clonotype has at least ten counts. The chain is built from TRBV7-2 and TRBJ1-3, with D unresolved. V dropped 1 base and J dropped 3 bases, with 4 bases sitting between them. In germline, CDR1 is SGHTA, CDR2 FQGNSA. The CDR3 is 13 residues long. The DNA of the CDR3 is TGTGCCAGCAGCTTAGTCGGTGGAAACACCATATATTTT. Translated, it gives CASSLVGGNTIYF.

This clonotype has ten or more counts. The chain couples TRBV7-2 to TRBJ2-7, with D tentatively TRBD2 (6 bases). The CDR3 loop spans 14 amino acids. Germline lookup yields CDR1 SGHTA and CDR2 FQGNSA. V lost 1 base and J lost 7, with 14 bases in between. CDR3: CASSLVGGRREQYF. The CDR3 DNA is TGTGCCAGCAGCTTAGTCGGGGGACGGCGGGAGCAGTACTTC. The complete variable domain, with remaining parts taken from reference TRBV7-2 and TRBJ2-7, reads GAGVSQSPSNKVTEKGKDVELRCDPISGHTALYWYRQSLGQGLEFLIYFQGNSAPDKSGLPSDRFSAERTGGSVSTLTIQRTQQEDSAVYLCASSLVGGRREQYFGPGTRLTVT.

This clonotype has a handful of counts. The chain recombines TRBV28 with TRBJ2-1, with unresolved D. CDR1 and CDR2 from the germline V gene are MDHEN and SYDVKM. Between the trimmed V and J ends, which lost 6 bases and 8 bases, there was a span of 11 bases. The CDR3 loop spans 12 amino acids. CDR3 DNA: TGTGCCAGCAGCTCCGGGTTCTATGAGCAGTTCTTC. As protein: CASSSGFYEQFF.

The chain joins TRBV5-4 to TRBJ2-1; 9 bases fit TRBD1. Germline V gene data show CDR1 as SGHNT and CDR2 as YYREEE (reference sequence). Germline trimming cut 4 bases from V and 6 bases from J; bases unmatched to any gene: 17. CDR3 length: 18 residues. CDR3 amino acids: CASSQRDRAWGHSNEQFF. For the CDR3, the DNA is TGTGCCAGCAGCCAACGGGACAGGGCATGGGGACATAGCAATGAGCAGTTCTTC.

This rearrangement joins TRBV12-3 or TRBV12-4 to TRBJ2-5, with a tentative D call TRBD1 (5 bases). The CDR3 spans 13 residues. The V and J ends lost 6 bases and 5 bases respectively, with 13 bases between them. The CDR3, as DNA: TGTGCCAGCAGCCTGGACACGGGCGAGACCCAGTACTTC. This encodes CASSLDTGETQYF.

This clonotype came up many times. The chain combines TRBV7-2 with TRBJ2-3, with no clear D. This CDR3 contains 17 residues. Germline-derived CDR1 and CDR2 are SGHTA and FQGNSA. Between the trimmed V and J ends, which lost 1 base and 1 base, there was a span of 15 bases. For the CDR3, the DNA is TGTGCCAGCAGCTTAGGGTATAGGCGGTTAGGCACAGATACGCAGTATTTT. It translates to CASSLGYRRLGTDTQYF.

The V gene is TRBV19, the J gene TRBJ2-3, with TRBD2 identical over 9 bases. CDR3 length: 18 residues. The J segment lost 5 bases and the V segment lost 4 bases, leaving 16 bases of the junction unmatched. The germline CDR1 and CDR2 sequences are LNHDA and SQIVND (reference sequence). CDR3 in amino acids: CASSTTILAGTFGDTQYF. DNA of the CDR3: TGTGCCAGTAGTACAACTATTCTAGCGGGGACCTTCGGAGATACGCAGTATTTT.

In this sample, this clonotype turned up a few times. The genes are TRBV7-8 and TRBJ1-1, with 7 bases fitting TRBD1. V was clipped by 5 bases and J by 7 bases; unmatched bases: 10. The CDR3 is 14 residues long. Germline V gives CDR1 SGHVS, CDR2 FQNEAQ. The CDR3: CASSKGTVEDEAFF. CDR3 in DNA: TGTGCCAGCAGCAAAGGGACAGTAGAAGATGAAGCTTTCTTT.

Only a few counts were recorded for this clonotype. This rearrangement joins TRBV19 to TRBJ1-1, with D uncertain. V was pared by 3 bases and J by 2 bases, with 10 bases between. Germline V gene lookup returns CDR1 LNHDA and CDR2 SQIVND (reference sequence). The CDR3 has 14 amino acids. CDR3 loop: CASSIGSLNTEAFF. The CDR3 bases are TGTGCCAGTAGTATCGGTTCCCTCAACACTGAAGCTTTCTTT.

The V call is TRBV6-2 or TRBV6-3, the J call TRBJ1-1, with no clear D. V lost 8 bases to trimming and J lost 4 bases, with 14 bases between them. The CDR3 sequence is 13 residues long. Germline V lookup: CDR1 MNHEY, CDR2 SVGEGT. The CDR3 spells CASAMGIGTEAFF. For the CDR3, the DNA is TGTGCCAGCGCAATGGGGATCGGCACTGAAGCTTTCTTT.

The genes are TRBV20-1 and TRBJ2-5; D is undetermined. The CDR3 runs to 10 residues. The germline V and J ends were trimmed by 3 bases and 3 bases, with 2 bases remaining between them. CDR1 DFQATT and CDR2 SNEGSKA come from the germline V gene (reference sequence). CDR3 in DNA: TGCAGTGCTAGCAAAGAGACCCAGTACTTC. Translation: CSASKETQYF.

This clonotype was observed a handful of times. The genes are TRBV27 and TRBJ1-1, with D possibly being TRBD1 (5 bases). The V and J ends lost 5 bases and 4 bases respectively, with 11 bases between them. The V gene's germline CDR1 is MNHEY and CDR2 SMNVEV (reference sequence). The CDR3 is 13 residues long. CDR3 nucleotides: TGTGCCAGCAGTCCCGGGGGGAGCACTGAAGCTTTCTTT. This encodes CASSPGGSTEAFF.

V gene TRBV7-2 combines with J gene TRBJ2-7; D is tentatively TRBD1 or TRBD2 (5 bases each). Germline V CDR1 and CDR2: SGHTA, FQGNSA. V lost 4 bases and J lost 5, with 12 bases in between. The CDR3 sequence is 13 residues long. This CDR3 is CASSSNRRDEQYF. CDR3 nucleotide sequence: TGTGCCAGCAGCTCAAACAGGCGGGACGAGCAGTACTTC. Based on the CDR3 plus reference TRBV7-2 and TRBJ2-7, the full variable domain is GAGVSQSPSNKVTEKGKDVELRCDPISGHTALYWYRQSLGQGLEFLIYFQGNSAPDKSGLPSDRFSAERTGGSVSTLTIQRTQQEDSAVYLCASSSNRRDEQYFGPGTRLTVT.

The chain has TRBV6-5 and TRBJ1-3; possible D gene TRBD1, 6 bases. The CDR3 length is 16 residues. The germline V gene encodes CDR1 MNHEY and CDR2 SVGAGI. V shed 0 bases and J shed 0 bases, with 9 bases lying between them. CDR3 loop: CASSYSQGYSGNTIYF. The CDR3, as DNA: TGTGCCAGCAGTTACTCGCAGGGGTACTCTGGAAACACCATATATTTT.

This clonotype was found many times. This sequence joins TRBV7-2 and TRBJ2-7; 9 bases are a match to TRBD1. Trimming took 5 bases from V and 3 from J; bases not matched to a gene: 8. Germline V lookup: CDR1 SGHTA, CDR2 FQGNSA. The CDR3 loop spans 15 amino acids. The CDR3 is CASSPRVGQGYEQYF. The DNA of the CDR3 is TGTGCCAGCAGCCCGCGGGTGGGACAGGGCTACGAGCAGTACTTC.

The sample holds many counts of this clonotype. V usage is TRBV7-2 and J usage is TRBJ2-2; perhaps TRBD2 as D (6 bases). There are 15 residues in the CDR3. Deletions cut 5 bases from V and 4 bases from J, with 14 bases between. CDR1 and CDR2 (germline): SGHTA, FQGNSA. CDR3 sequence: CASSMWTISTGELFF. Here the CDR3 DNA reads TGTGCCAGCAGCATGTGGACTATTTCCACCGGGGAGCTGTTTTTT.

This clonotype has only a few counts. V gene TRBV20-1 combines with J gene TRBJ2-7, with D perhaps TRBD1 (5 bases). This CDR3 comprises 13 residues. The V and J ends lost 0 bases and 1 base respectively, with 7 bases between them. Germline CDR1 DFQATT, CDR2 SNEGSKA (reference sequence). CDR3: CSAREGRSYEQYV. DNA of the CDR3: TGCAGTGCTAGAGAGGGGCGGTCCTACGAGCAGTACGTC.